This T cell receptor (beta chain) stems from a study of cytomegalovirus exposure and HLA in healthy donors. Findings of the study overall: Researchers counted around 180 TCR beta chains as cytomegalovirus-associated. Later on, a genetic analysis was performed. It linked a missense variant in DCLRE1C with V- and J-gene trimming of TCR beta. A later analysis found TCR association rates differed by HLA locus, highest for DRB1 and lowest for HLA-C.

Primers included in the PCR were 60 Vbeta and 13 Jbeta primers. Using immunoSEQ multiplex PCR, the repertoire was profiled, and TCRdb retains in-frame clones only, with some absent. The data show roughly 200,000 clones, roughly 13% seen once. Worth noting for this clone: Antigen unknown.

Between the trimmed V and J ends, which lost 6 bases and 1 base, there was a span of 13 bases. This CDR3 spans 15 amino acids. Per the germline V gene, CDR1 is SNHLY and CDR2 is FYNNEI. The sequenced sample was PBMCs. J is TRBJ1-5 and V is TRBV2; D unclear. The TCR sequence derives from a man over 45 in good health and CMV-seropositive. CDR3 amino acids: CASSPADGSNQPQHF. For the CDR3, the DNA is TGTGCCAGCAGCCCGGCCGACGGGAGCAATCAGCCCCAGCATTTT.